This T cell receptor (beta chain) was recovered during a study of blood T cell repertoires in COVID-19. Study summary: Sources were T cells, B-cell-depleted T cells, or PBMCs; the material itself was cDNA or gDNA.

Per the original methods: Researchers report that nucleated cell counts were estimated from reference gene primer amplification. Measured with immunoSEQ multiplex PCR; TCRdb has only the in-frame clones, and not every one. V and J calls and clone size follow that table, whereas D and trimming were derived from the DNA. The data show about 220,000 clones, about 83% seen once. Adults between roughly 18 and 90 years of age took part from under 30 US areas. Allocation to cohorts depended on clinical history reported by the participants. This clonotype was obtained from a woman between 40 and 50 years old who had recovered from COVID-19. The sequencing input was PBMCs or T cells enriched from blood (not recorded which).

This chain's CDR3 is CASSQVKSNQPQHF. The CDR3 coding sequence is TGTGCCAGCAGCCAAGTAAAAAGCAATCAGCCCCAGCATTTT. V gene TRBV3-1 (or the pseudogene TRBV3-2) combines with J gene TRBJ1-5, with D hard to call. Trimming pared 1 base from V and 1 base from J, leaving 5 bases between. There are 14 residues in the CDR3. Per the germline V gene, CDR1 is LGHDT and CDR2 is YNNKEL (reference sequence).